This T cell receptor (beta chain) was found in a study of PD-1 blockade in mismatch repair-deficient tumors. Study as a whole: Patients had 12 mismatch repair-deficient cancer types and were previously treated and progressing. Points from the study as a whole: Tumor-resident clones, often absent from pretreatment blood, expanded after pembrolizumab and then contracted.

PCR or immunohistochemistry showed mismatch repair deficiency in every enrolled patient. The CDR3 has 10 amino acids. In germline, CDR1 is SGHDT, CDR2 YYEEEE. V was clipped by 0 bases and J by 6 bases, with 1 base between them. This clone was observed a few times. Its antigen is unidentified. Sequencing used immunoSEQ multiplex PCR; TCRdb keeps in-frame clones, though not all of them. The sample holds roughly 130,000 clones; about nine tenths are singletons and the top ten take 10% to 15%. J is TRBJ2-7 and V is TRBV5-6; D ambiguous. The clonotype originates from an adult with mismatch repair-deficient cancer. The source material was peripheral blood, sampled just over 70 weeks after starting pembrolizumab. Here the CDR3 DNA reads TGTGCCAGCAGCTTGGCCGAGCAGTACTTC. Residues: CASSLAEQYF.